This TCR beta chain was profiled in a study of cytomegalovirus exposure and HLA in healthy donors. Study-wide results and limits: Generally TCR sequences proved uncommon, though certain public TCRs appeared in numerous donors. Previous analysis showed most TCR beta V segments were productive about 90% or about 30% of the time.

It was with 60 Vbeta and 13 Jbeta primers that the PCR ran. The table came from immunoSEQ multiplex PCR; TCRdb's copy has only in-frame clones and leaves some out. The sample consists of 110,000 or so clones, around 86% of them appearing once. As regards this clone: Antigen: not known.

Deletions cut 5 bases from V and 2 bases from J, with 10 bases between. Germline lookup yields CDR1 LNHDA and CDR2 SQIVND (reference sequence). The CDR3 covers 13 residues. Sequencing was performed on PBMCs. The sequence came from a woman aged 25 to 39 in good health and CMV-seronegative. The chain links TRBV19 to TRBJ2-7, with D perhaps matching TRBD2 (6 bases). The CDR3 reads CASSSGGPYEQYF. CDR3 in DNA: TGTGCCAGTAGTTCCGGGGGTCCCTACGAGCAGTACTTC.